The following is a TCR beta chain sequence with its context. In the original workflow: Estimates of nucleated cell counts were drawn from the amplification of reference gene primers. Measured with immunoSEQ multiplex PCR; TCRdb has only the in-frame clones, and not every one. That table gives V, J and clone size, and the DNA gave D and trimming. The sample consists of about 150,000 clones, 78% of them appearing once. This sample is part of a study of blood T cell repertoires in COVID-19. This study enrolled people aged roughly 18 to 89 from about two dozen US geographic areas. This CDR3 contains 8 residues. Trimming removed 4 bases from V and 14 bases from J, with 5 bases in between.

The chain joins TRBV23-1 to TRBJ2-5; D not resolved. TRBV23-1 is given ORF status, its function remaining uncertain. The TCR comes from a woman between 45 and 60 years old who had recovered from COVID-19. Source material: PBMCs or T cells enriched from blood (not recorded which). CDR3 coding DNA: TGCGCCAGCAGTCGAACTTACTTC. It codes for CASSRTYF.